This is a list of T cell receptor beta chains from one sample in a study of blood T cells in healthy people across ages. TCRdb redid the calling of the 5' RACE reads with MiXCR, one entry per CDR3 protein. The sample holds hundreds of thousands of distinct CDR3 sequences; 48% are singletons and the top ten take around an eighth. Sample: blood. These receptors were taken from a man aged 25-45 years in good health. The CDR3 runs from the conserved cysteine through the conserved F or W. The D gene is left open where the match is weak. Not every row has a clone size; where given, it reads once, few, many or a size class.

CDR3nt,CDR3aa,len,abundance,d_gene,j_gene,v_gene
TGTGCCAGCAGTTCATTAAGGGCAGGGGACAATCAGCCCCAGCATTTT,CASSSLRAGDNQPQHF,16,-,-,TRBJ1-5,TRBV28
TGTGCCAGTCAGCCAAGGCGGGGCCGCACAGATACGCAGTATTTT,CASQPRRGRTDTQYF,15,few,-,TRBJ2-3,TRBV7-2
TGTGCCAGCAGCCAAGTAGGCCGGGGTAGGGGTGAGCAGTTCTTC,CASSQVGRGRGEQFF,15,once,-,TRBJ2-1,TRBV14
TGTGCCAGCAGCTTAGGGGGGGGCGAAGGTCAGCCCCAGCATTTT,CASSLGGGEGQPQHF,15,once,-,TRBJ1-5,TRBV7-9
TGTGCCAGCAGCCGGACTAGAAATGAGCAGTTCTTC,CASSRTRNEQFF,12,few,TRBD2,TRBJ2-1,TRBV11-2
TGTGCCAGCAGCTTACTTCTGGGCGGGGGAGCTGATACGCAGTATTTT,CASSLLLGGGADTQYF,16,-,TRBD2,TRBJ2-3,TRBV5-6
TGTGCCACCAGTGATCCGACACGTGGAACTGAAGCTTTCTTT,CATSDPTRGTEAFF,14,-,-,TRBJ1-1,TRBV24-1
TGTGCCAGCAGCCAGAGACAGGGCTCTAATTCACCCCTCCACTTT,CASSQRQGSNSPLHF,15,-,TRBD1,TRBJ1-6,TRBV7-2
TGCAGTGCTCTCAGCGGGGATTCCTACAATGAGCAGTTCTTC,CSALSGDSYNEQFF,14,few,TRBD2,TRBJ2-1,TRBV20-1
TGTGCCAGCAGTCCTGATGCCTACGAGCAGTACTTC,CASSPDAYEQYF,12,-,-,TRBJ2-7,TRBV28
TGCAGTGCTAGAGATGTGGTGGGAGGAGATACGCAGTATTTT,CSARDVVGGDTQYF,14,-,-,TRBJ2-3,TRBV20-1
TGTGCCAGCACCCGAGGGACAAGAGAGACCCAGTACTTC,CASTRGTRETQYF,13,many,-,TRBJ2-5,TRBV7-2
TGTGCCAGCAGCCCTAGCGGGGGGTTCCTCACAGATACGCAGTATTTT,CASSPSGGFLTDTQYF,16,-,TRBD2,TRBJ2-3,TRBV14
TGCGCCAGCAGCCACAAGGACAGGGACCTATGGAATGAGCAGTTCTTC,CASSHKDRDLWNEQFF,16,-,TRBD1,TRBJ2-1,TRBV4-3
TGTGCCTGGGATCCGGGGGATCGTGAGACCCAGTACTTC,CAWDPGDRETQYF,13,-,-,TRBJ2-5,TRBV30
TGCGCCAGCAGCTTAAGTCGAGGGGAACTCAACGTCCTGACTTTC,CASSLSRGELNVLTF,15,-,-,TRBJ2-6,TRBV5-1
TGTGCCAGCAGTCCACAGGGTGATCCCACCGGGGAGCTGTTTTTT,CASSPQGDPTGELFF,15,few,-,TRBJ2-2,TRBV12-3/TRBV12-4
TGTGCCAGTCGCCTGGGGGCAGGGACAGATACGCAGTATTTT,CASRLGAGTDTQYF,14,-,-,TRBJ2-3,TRBV27
TGTGCCAGCAGTTTCCGGCCGGGACCAGACTACGAGCAGTACTTC,CASSFRPGPDYEQYF,15,few,-,TRBJ2-7,TRBV27
TGTGCCAGCAGCCCGGGACTTATTAACACCGGGGAGCTGTTTTTT,CASSPGLINTGELFF,15,-,-,TRBJ2-2,TRBV7-3
TGTGCCAGCAGCTACGGGGGGCACGTGGGAAATGAGCAGTTCTTC,CASSYGGHVGNEQFF,15,few,-,TRBJ2-1,TRBV7-3
TGCAGCGTTGAATTGGGGACTAGGGTGACAGATACGCAGTATTTT,CSVELGTRVTDTQYF,15,-,TRBD2,TRBJ2-3,TRBV29-1
TGCGCCAGCGGGGACGGAGCCACAGATACGCAGTATTTT,CASGDGATDTQYF,13,few,-,TRBJ2-3,TRBV5-1
TGTGCCAGCAGCTTAAGCCAGGGTGGAGAGGATGAGCAGTTCTTC,CASSLSQGGEDEQFF,15,many,-,TRBJ2-1,TRBV7-9
TGTGCCAGCAGCTTAGTGGGATACACCTATGGCTACACCTTC,CASSLVGYTYGYTF,14,-,-,TRBJ1-2,TRBV7-9
TGTGCCAGCAGTGGAGGACAGGACGTAGAGACCCAGTACTTC,CASSGGQDVETQYF,14,few,TRBD1,TRBJ2-5,TRBV2
TGCAGTGCTACCCCCTCGGGACAGGGAGCCAAAAACATTCAGTACTTC,CSATPSGQGAKNIQYF,16,many,TRBD1,TRBJ2-4,TRBV20-1